The rows below give T cell receptor beta chains drawn from one sample of a study of blood T cell repertoires in COVID-19. Repertoires were generated with immunoSEQ multiplex PCR, while TCRdb's copy carries only in-frame clones and drops some. The sample includes roughly 400,000 clones, roughly 88% seen only once; the top ten take roughly 2%. The material sequenced was PBMCs or T cells enriched from blood (not recorded which). The receptors shown here come from a woman between 40 and 55 years old with acute COVID-19. Each CDR3 is given with its conserved first and last residue. The D gene is left open where the match is weak. Where a row states a size, it is once, few, many or the class of an expanded clone; other rows omit it.

V: TRBV6-5
J: TRBJ1-2
size: NA
D: NA
DNA: TGTGCCAGCAGTACAGTTAACTATGGCTACACCTTC
CDR3: CASSTVNYGYTF

V: TRBV20-1
J: TRBJ2-7
size: NA
D: NA
DNA: TGCAGTGCGTGGGCCCGCTACGAGCAGTACTTC
CDR3: CSAWARYEQYF

V: TRBV27
J: TRBJ1-2
size: NA
D: TRBD1
DNA: TGTGCCAGCAGTCCCGGACAGGGACCTATCTATGGCTACACCTTC
CDR3: CASSPGQGPIYGYTF

V: TRBV5-4
J: TRBJ2-1
size: NA
D: TRBD2
DNA: TGTGCCAGCAGCTCTCGGACTAGCGGGGTAGCGTATGAGCAGTTCTTC
CDR3: CASSSRTSGVAYEQFF

V: TRBV4-2
J: TRBJ1-2
size: few
D: NA
DNA: TGTGCCAGCAGCCAAGGGTACGGAAGTAGCCGGATTAACTATGGCTACACCTTC
CDR3: CASSQGYGSSRINYGYTF

V: TRBV4-1
J: TRBJ1-5
size: NA
D: NA
DNA: TGCGCCAGCAGCCGATCCACAGGGTACAATCAGCCCCAGCATTTT
CDR3: CASSRSTGYNQPQHF

V: TRBV6-2/TRBV6-3
J: TRBJ1-5
size: few
D: TRBD1
DNA: TGTGCCAGCAGTTACCCCTCAAGACAGGGCGTTAGCAATCAGCCCCAGCATTTT
CDR3: CASSYPSRQGVSNQPQHF

V: TRBV5-1
J: TRBJ2-3
size: NA
D: TRBD1
DNA: TGCGCCAGCAGCGACCGGGACAGGGGGATAGATACGCAGTATTTT
CDR3: CASSDRDRGIDTQYF

V: TRBV12-3/TRBV12-4
J: TRBJ1-5
size: NA
D: NA
DNA: TGTGCCAGCAGTTTATCAGAGGGACAGCCCCAGCATTTT
CDR3: CASSLSEGQPQHF

V: TRBV6-5
J: TRBJ1-3
size: NA
D: NA
DNA: TGTGCCAGCAAAGAGGACAGCAGCTCTGGAAACACCATATATTTT
CDR3: CASKEDSSSGNTIYF

V: TRBV6-5
J: TRBJ1-2
size: NA
D: NA
DNA: TGTGCCAGCAGTTACTCGGGGTTAACAGGGAGGGGTGGCTACACCTTC
CDR3: CASSYSGLTGRGGYTF

V: TRBV21-1
J: TRBJ2-2
size: NA
D: NA
DNA: TGTGCCAGCAACAATGACAGACAGGGTCGAATTTTAAGTTTCGCGAACACCGGGGAGCTGTTTTTT
CDR3: CASNNDRQGRILSFANTGELFF

V: TRBV5-4
J: TRBJ1-1
size: NA
D: TRBD1
DNA: TGTGCCAGCAGCACCCAACAGGGGTGGTCGTCTGAAGCTTTCTTT
CDR3: CASSTQQGWSSEAFF

V: TRBV18
J: TRBJ2-1
size: NA
D: TRBD1
DNA: TGTGCCAGCTCACCCGGACAGGGATTCCCCGAGCAGTTCTTC
CDR3: CASSPGQGFPEQFF

V: TRBV27
J: TRBJ1-2
size: NA
D: NA
DNA: TGTGCCAGCAGTTCCCCACTGAGTGGCTACACCTTC
CDR3: CASSSPLSGYTF

V: TRBV21-1
J: TRBJ2-7
size: NA
D: NA
DNA: TGTGCCAGCAGCCACTCAGGCCATCCCCCCTACGAGCAGTACTTC
CDR3: CASSHSGHPPYEQYF

V: TRBV27
J: TRBJ1-2
size: NA
D: TRBD1
DNA: TGTGCCAGCAGTTTATCAGGGGGCCCTAACTATGGCTACACCTTC
CDR3: CASSLSGGPNYGYTF

V: TRBV30
J: TRBJ1-1
size: NA
D: TRBD1
DNA: TGTGCCTGGAGCCCCGGACAGGGCACTGAAGCTTTCTTT
CDR3: CAWSPGQGTEAFF

V: TRBV19
J: TRBJ1-3
size: NA
D: NA
DNA: TGTGCCAGTACCCCACGTCGACAGGAGGGAAACACCATATATTTT
CDR3: CASTPRRQEGNTIYF

V: TRBV7-9
J: TRBJ2-1
size: NA
D: NA
DNA: TGTGCCAGCAGCGAGCCGAGCTCCTACAATGAGCAGTTCTTC
CDR3: CASSEPSSYNEQFF

V: TRBV14
J: TRBJ2-7
size: NA
D: TRBD1
DNA: TGTGCCAGCAGCCAGAGGACAGGGGGTTACGAGCAGTACTTC
CDR3: CASSQRTGGYEQYF

V: TRBV4-1
J: TRBJ2-5
size: NA
D: NA
DNA: TGCGCCAGCAGCCGTGCCGGGACTCGAGAGACCCAGTACTTC
CDR3: CASSRAGTRETQYF

V: TRBV11-2
J: TRBJ1-2
size: NA
D: TRBD1
DNA: TGTGCCAGCAGCTTGTTTTCAGGGGGGAGCTACACCTTC
CDR3: CASSLFSGGSYTF

V: TRBV24-1
J: TRBJ1-3
size: NA
D: TRBD1
DNA: TGTGCCACCAGTGAAAGTCCGGGACAGGGGAACACCATATATTTT
CDR3: CATSESPGQGNTIYF

V: TRBV4-1
J: TRBJ1-2
size: NA
D: TRBD1
DNA: TGCGCCAGCAGCCAAGGGCGACAGGGGAGTTCCTATGGCTACACCTTC
CDR3: CASSQGRQGSSYGYTF

V: TRBV30
J: TRBJ2-5
size: NA
D: TRBD2
DNA: TGTGCCTGGAAAGAGCGGGGCCAAGAGACCCAGTACTTC
CDR3: CAWKERGQETQYF

V: TRBV30
J: TRBJ1-1
size: once
D: TRBD1
DNA: TGTGCCTGGAAGAGGACAGGGGGCTCTCTGAACACTGAAGCTTTCTTT
CDR3: CAWKRTGGSLNTEAFF

V: TRBV2
J: TRBJ2-5
size: NA
D: NA
DNA: TGTGCCAGCTTGTCCCGGCAAGAGACCCAGTACTTC
CDR3: CASLSRQETQYF

V: TRBV19
J: TRBJ2-3
size: NA
D: NA
DNA: TGTGCCTCCTCCGGTCGCGGGGCGACCACAGATACGCAGTATTTT
CDR3: CASSGRGATTDTQYF

V: TRBV29-1
J: TRBJ2-3
size: NA
D: NA
DNA: TGCAGCGTCCGGGAAGGGGGAGATACGCAGTATTTT
CDR3: CSVREGGDTQYF

V: TRBV7-9
J: TRBJ2-1
size: NA
D: TRBD1
DNA: TGTGCCAGCAGCTTACCACAGGGGTATAGCTCCTACAATGAGCAGTTCTTC
CDR3: CASSLPQGYSSYNEQFF

V: TRBV21-1
J: TRBJ2-7
size: NA
D: NA
DNA: TGTGCCAGCAGCAAAGGACTAGCCTCCCCCTACGAGCAGTACTTC
CDR3: CASSKGLASPYEQYF

V: TRBV5-1
J: TRBJ2-2
size: NA
D: TRBD2
DNA: TGCGCCAGCAGCTTGGTACTAGCGGGGAACACCGGGGAGCTGTTTTTT
CDR3: CASSLVLAGNTGELFF

V: TRBV2
J: TRBJ2-1
size: NA
D: TRBD1
DNA: TGTGCCAGCAGTTCAGGACAGGGGGTTAACAATGAGCAGTTCTTC
CDR3: CASSSGQGVNNEQFF

V: TRBV3-1/TRBV3-2
J: TRBJ1-6
size: NA
D: NA
DNA: TGTGCCAGCAGCCAACGCAGTTCACCCCTCCACTTT
CDR3: CASSQRSSPLHF

V: TRBV6-2/TRBV6-3
J: TRBJ2-3
size: NA
D: NA
DNA: TGTGCCAGCAGTTTCTCTAGAACGAGCACAGATACGCAGTATTTT
CDR3: CASSFSRTSTDTQYF

V: TRBV6-5
J: TRBJ1-5
size: NA
D: TRBD1
DNA: TGTGCCAGCAGCCAGACAGGGATAAGCAATCAGCCCCAGCATTTT
CDR3: CASSQTGISNQPQHF

V: TRBV6-5
J: TRBJ2-3
size: NA
D: NA
DNA: TGTGCCAGCAGTTACTCGGGGGGGGCGAGAGATACGCAGTATTTT
CDR3: CASSYSGGARDTQYF

V: TRBV30
J: TRBJ1-1
size: NA
D: NA
DNA: TGTGCCTGGGCCGAGAGCGGGGGCCACACTGAAGCTTTCTTT
CDR3: CAWAESGGHTEAFF

V: TRBV2
J: TRBJ1-1
size: NA
D: NA
DNA: TGTGCCAGCAGTGTTGACAGTAACACTGAAGCTTTCTTT
CDR3: CASSVDSNTEAFF